The 20 T cell receptor beta chains reported below all come from one sample, sequenced in a study of blood T cell repertoires in COVID-19. Sequencing used immunoSEQ multiplex PCR; TCRdb keeps in-frame clones, though not all of them. The sample shows around 500,000 clones, roughly 90% of them seen only once. The material sequenced was PBMCs or T cells enriched from blood (not recorded which). The receptors were sampled from a woman aged 40 to 50 who had recovered from COVID-19.

In the case of this clone: The same CDR3 can be traced to other DNA sequences in this sample. The chain employs TRBV18 and TRBJ1-1; D might be TRBD1 (6 bases). Germline CDR1 is KGHSH and CDR2 is LQKENI. This CDR3 contains 13 residues. Trimming removed 3 bases from V and 4 bases from J, with 9 bases in between. The CDR3 sequence is CASSPGQGTEAFF. Here the CDR3 DNA reads TGTGCCAGCTCACCGGGACAAGGCACTGAAGCTTTCTTT. The full variable domain, in which reference TRBV18 and TRBJ1-1 provide the parts outside the CDR3, is NAGVMQNPRHLVRRRGQEARLRCSPMKGHSHVYWYRQLPEEGLKFMVYLQKENIIDESGMPKERFSAEFPKEGPSILRIQQVVRGDSAAYFCASSPGQGTEAFFGQGTRLTVV.

This clone has a single count. V and J are TRBV19 and TRBJ2-1; D is possibly TRBD1 (6 bases). The V and J ends lost 6 bases and 4 bases respectively, with 10 bases between them. The CDR3 is made up of 13 amino acids. Germline V gene lookup returns CDR1 LNHDA and CDR2 SQIVND (reference sequence). Written as DNA, the CDR3 is TGTGCCAGTAGGAAGACAGGTTACAATGAGCAGTTCTTC. It translates to CASRKTGYNEQFF.

This rearrangement joins TRBV30 to TRBJ1-6, with D tentatively TRBD1 (5 bases). The V end lost 3 bases, the J end lost 6 bases, and 9 bases lay between the germline ends. Germline V gives CDR1 GTSNPN, CDR2 SVGIG (reference sequence). This CDR3 is 13 amino acids long. The chain's CDR3 is CAWRGQINSPLHF. In DNA, the CDR3 is TGTGCCTGGAGAGGACAAATTAATTCACCCCTCCACTTT.

The chain is built from TRBV20-1 and TRBJ1-2; D might be TRBD1 (6 bases). Germline assignment: CDR1 DFQATT and CDR2 SNEGSKA (reference sequence). V dropped 4 bases and J dropped 8 bases, with 11 bases sitting between them. This CDR3 region has 11 residues. This CDR3 is CSATTGLGYTF. CDR3 in DNA: TGCAGTGCTACCACAGGGTTGGGCTACACCTTC.

The chain uses TRBV24-1 and TRBJ2-1; the D is unclear. This CDR3 region has 13 residues. The V gene lost 4 bases and the J gene lost 7 bases, with 10 bases spanning the gap. Germline loops: CDR1 KGHDR, CDR2 SFDVKD. Here the CDR3 DNA reads TGTGCCACCAGTGACCCGGTTTATAATGAGCAGTTCTTC. Translated, it gives CATSDPVYNEQFF.

This clone has a handful of counts. This chain uses TRBV7-9 with TRBJ2-1, with D perhaps TRBD2 (5 bases). Germline CDR1 and CDR2: SEHNR and FQNEAQ (reference sequence). Trimming removed 2 bases from V and 12 bases from J, with 20 bases in between. The CDR3 is 15 residues long. As DNA, the CDR3 is TGTGCCAGCAGCTTAAAAGGAACGCGGGCCGACCCGCAGTTCTTC. It translates to CASSLKGTRADPQFF.

V is TRBV7-2 and J is TRBJ2-3; the D gene is possibly TRBD2 (6 bases). This CDR3 is 15 amino acids long. V lost 5 bases to trimming and J lost 8 bases, with 20 bases between them. CDR1 and CDR2 (germline): SGHTA, FQGNSA. CDR3 residues: CASSPPLGGTVTQYF. The CDR3 nucleotides read TGTGCCAGCAGCCCCCCCCTCGGCGGGACCGTTACGCAGTATTTT.

The chain is built from TRBV27 and TRBJ1-2, with D unresolved. The germline V gene encodes CDR1 MNHEY and CDR2 SMNVEV (reference sequence). The CDR3 is 13 amino acids. V was pared by 8 bases and J by 9 bases, with 19 bases between. The CDR3 region is CASQVPGSDSYTF. The CDR3 nucleotides read TGTGCCAGCCAGGTCCCGGGGAGTGATAGCTACACCTTC.

The V gene is TRBV4-1, the J gene TRBJ2-1; TRBD2 matches 13 bases. Germline-derived CDR1 and CDR2 are MGHRA and YSYEKL. The V and J ends lost 2 bases and 3 bases, in that order; junction bases with no gene match: 10. The CDR3 runs 19 residues. CDR3 amino acids: CASSQRTSGRGRDYNEQFF. The CDR3 nucleotides read TGCGCCAGCAGCCAAAGGACTAGCGGGAGAGGTCGGGACTACAATGAGCAGTTCTTC.

The rearrangement links TRBV19 to TRBJ1-5, with D possibly matching TRBD1 (5 bases). Between the trimmed V and J ends, which lost 3 bases and 6 bases, there was a span of 18 bases. The germline CDR1 and CDR2 sequences are LNHDA and SQIVND (reference sequence). The CDR3 spans 16 residues. CDR3 sequence reads: CASSIGWGGTSQPQHF. The DNA of the CDR3 is TGTGCCAGTAGTATTGGATGGGGGGGGACGAGTCAGCCCCAGCATTTT.

This clone has a single count. The genes are TRBV5-1 and TRBJ1-1; 7 bases align to TRBD1. This CDR3 has 16 amino acids. CDR1 SGHRS and CDR2 YFSETQ come from the germline V gene. With V trimmed by 0 bases and J by 5 bases, 10 bases remained unmatched. CDR3 region: CASSLGGNRGKTEAFF. For the CDR3, the DNA is TGCGCCAGCAGCTTGGGGGGAAACAGGGGAAAAACTGAAGCTTTCTTT.

This clone was observed once. The rearrangement joins TRBV29-1 to TRBJ1-1; D remains unclear. The CDR3 totals 14 residues. Deletions cut 3 bases from V and 5 bases from J, with 16 bases between. From germline, CDR1 is SQVTM and CDR2 ANQGSEA. For the CDR3, the DNA is TGCAGCGTTGAGAATCTGGGGAGAGTAACTGAAGCTTTCTTT. This codes for CSVENLGRVTEAFF. The full variable domain, rest sourced from reference TRBV29-1 and TRBJ1-1, is SAVISQKPSRDICQRGTSLTIQCQVDSQVTMMFWYRQQPGQSLTLIATANQGSEATYESGFVIDKFPISRPNLTFSTLTVSNMSPEDSSIYLCSVENLGRVTEAFFGQGTRLTVV.

The V call is TRBV6-2 or TRBV6-3, the J call TRBJ2-7, with 7 bases that match TRBD2. The CDR3 runs to 14 residues. Germline CDR1 MNHEY, CDR2 SVGEGT. The ends lost 5 bases at V and 2 bases at J; junction bases unmatched: 6. The CDR3 sequence is CASSLGGSTYEQYF. The CDR3 DNA reads TGTGCCAGCAGTCTCGGGGGGTCCACCTACGAGCAGTACTTC.

This clone came up once. The chain has TRBV9 and TRBJ2-5; possibly TRBD2 for D (5 bases). CDR1 and CDR2 from the germline V gene are SGDLS and YYNGEE. The CDR3 sequence is 13 residues long. V gave up 3 bases and J gave up 2 bases, with 8 bases separating them. The chain's CDR3 is CASSADWQETQYF. CDR3 coding DNA: TGTGCCAGCAGCGCGGACTGGCAAGAGACCCAGTACTTC.

This clone appeared a few times. The chain has TRBV6-5 and TRBJ2-7; tentative D call: TRBD2 (5 bases). The CDR3 is made up of 15 amino acids. Trimming shortened V by 2 bases and J by 4 bases, and 15 bases separated the two germline ends. Looked up from germline, CDR1 is MNHEY and CDR2 is SVGAGI. In DNA form, the CDR3 reads TGTGCCAGCAGTTACCTCGTCGCGGGCGGGTACGAGCAGTACTTC. Its protein is CASSYLVAGGYEQYF.

The gene calls are TRBV27 and TRBJ1-3; no clear D. The CDR3 length is 16 residues. V was cut by 5 bases and J by 4 bases, with 18 bases left in between. Germline assignment: CDR1 MNHEY and CDR2 SMNVEV (reference sequence). CDR3 residues: CASSLSRAVPGNTIYF. The CDR3 DNA follows: TGTGCCAGCAGTCTCTCGAGGGCGGTGCCGGGAAACACCATATATTTT.

This chain joins TRBV5-6 and TRBJ2-3, with TRBD1 matching over 9 bases. The CDR3 consists of 15 residues. The germline V gene encodes CDR1 SGHDT and CDR2 YYEEEE. The ends lost 2 bases at V and 1 base at J; junction bases unmatched: 2. CDR3 in DNA: TGTGCCAGCAGCTTCCGGGACAGGGGCACAGATACGCAGTATTTT. Its protein is CASSFRDRGTDTQYF.

The chain recombines TRBV6-5 with TRBJ2-2; 7 positions agree with TRBD2. The CDR3 consists of 15 residues. The germline CDR1 and CDR2 sequences are MNHEY and SVGAGI. After removal of 7 bases from V and 1 base from J, the junction contained 6 bases not matched to a gene. CDR3 coding DNA: TGTGCCAGCACCAGGGAGCGGGAGAACACCGGGGAGCTGTTTTTT. The encoded protein is CASTRERENTGELFF.

This sequence joins TRBV15 and TRBJ2-5, with a tentative D call TRBD2 (6 bases). V dropped 1 base and J dropped 2 bases, with 8 bases sitting between them. The CDR3 is 14 residues long. The germline CDR1 and CDR2 sequences are LNHNV and YYDKDF (reference sequence). CDR3 residues: CATSRGGTQETQYF. The CDR3 DNA sequence: TGTGCCACCAGCAGAGGGGGGACTCAAGAGACCCAGTACTTC.

The rearrangement uses TRBV29-1 and TRBJ1-1; 7 bases agree with TRBD1. Losses at the gene ends were 0 bases for V and 7 bases for J; bases not matched to a gene: 5. In germline, CDR1 is SQVTM, CDR2 ANQGSEA. The CDR3 extends over 13 amino acids. The CDR3 is CSVEEDRVGEAFF. Here the CDR3 DNA reads TGCAGCGTTGAAGAAGACAGGGTGGGTGAAGCTTTCTTT.